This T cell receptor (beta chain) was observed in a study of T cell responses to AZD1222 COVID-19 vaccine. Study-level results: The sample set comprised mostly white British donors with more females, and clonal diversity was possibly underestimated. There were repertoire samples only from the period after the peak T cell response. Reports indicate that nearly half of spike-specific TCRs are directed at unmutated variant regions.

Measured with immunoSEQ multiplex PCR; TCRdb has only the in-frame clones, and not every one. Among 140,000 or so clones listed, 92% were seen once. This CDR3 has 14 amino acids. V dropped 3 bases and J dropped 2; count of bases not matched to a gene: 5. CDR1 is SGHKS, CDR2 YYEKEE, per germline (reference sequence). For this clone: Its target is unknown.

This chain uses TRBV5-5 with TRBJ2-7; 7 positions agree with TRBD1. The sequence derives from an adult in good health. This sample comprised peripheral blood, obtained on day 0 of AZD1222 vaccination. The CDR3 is CASSSRDSTYEQYF. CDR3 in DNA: TGTGCCAGCAGCTCTCGGGACAGCACCTACGAGCAGTACTTC.